This passage covers 10 T cell receptor beta chains from one sample sequenced in a study of CD4 T cells in relation to SARS-CoV-2 and coronaviruses. Before the COVID-19 pandemic, during about 2010-2018, CD4+ T cells were taken from unexposed donors. Only in-frame clones appear in the TCRdb table, and some are missing; sequencing was by immunoSEQ multiplex PCR. Among tens of thousands of clones listed, approximately 93% were seen once. The material sequenced was naive CD4+ T cells from PBMCs. Stated subset: naive CD4+ T cells isolated by negative enrichment. The origin of the receptors is a human donor in good health.

Only one count was recorded for this clone. The V call is TRBV3-1 (or the pseudogene TRBV3-2), the J call TRBJ2-2, with 9 nucleotides matching TRBD2. Germline-derived CDR1 and CDR2 are LGHDT and YNNKEL (reference sequence). CDR3 length equals 16 residues. Losses at the gene ends were 4 bases for V and 4 bases for J; bases not matched to a gene: 7. The CDR3 region has the DNA TGTGCCAGCAGCCCGGGACTAGCCCTGGCCACCGGGGAGCTGTTTTTT. This sequence encodes CASSPGLALATGELFF.

CDR3 amino acids: CATIPPGQGRLDYGYTF. The CDR3 region has the DNA TGTGCCACCATCCCTCCGGGACAGGGTCGGTTAGACTATGGCTACACCTTC. The chain employs TRBV28 and TRBJ1-2; TRBD1 agrees at 9 bases. Germline V gene lookup returns CDR1 MDHEN and CDR2 SYDVKM. Losses at the gene ends were 10 bases for V and 3 bases for J; bases not matched to a gene: 18. The CDR3 loop spans 17 amino acids.

The CDR3 loop is CASSPNLGGRNQPQHF. The CDR3 DNA follows: TGTGCCAGCTCACCCAACCTTGGGGGGAGAAATCAGCCCCAGCATTTT. The chain employs TRBV18 and TRBJ1-5; TRBD1 is a possible D gene (5 bases). This CDR3 spans 16 amino acids. Germline V gene sequence: CDR1 KGHSH, CDR2 LQKENI. V was cut by 3 bases and J by 4 bases, with 16 bases left in between.

This clone was counted only a few times. The chain has TRBV24-1 and TRBJ2-7, with D perhaps TRBD1 (6 bases). The germline V gene encodes CDR1 KGHDR and CDR2 SFDVKD. V lost 7 bases and J 11 bases, leaving 17 bases between the germline ends. CDR3 size: 12 residues. The CDR3 DNA is TGTGCCACCAGCGGGGAAACAGGGTTGAAGTACTTC. It encodes CATSGETGLKYF.

This clone has a single count. V gene TRBV7-2 combines with J gene TRBJ1-4, with 8 bases that match TRBD1. This CDR3 has 17 residues. CDR1 and CDR2 (germline): SGHTA, FQGNSA. Trimming took 6 bases from V and 10 from J; bases not matched to a gene: 19. The DNA for the CDR3 is TGTGCCAGCAGGGAATTCGGACAGGGTTTATTTTATGGAAAACTGTTTTTT. It is translated as CASREFGQGLFYGKLFF.

This chain links TRBV5-6 with TRBJ1-2; D is ambiguous. V gave up 0 bases and J gave up 6 bases, with 9 bases separating them. CDR3 size: 13 residues. Germline lookup yields CDR1 SGHDT and CDR2 YYEEEE. The CDR3 region has the DNA TGTGCCAGCAGCTTGGGCCGGAGGGATGGCTACACCTTC. Amino acids: CASSLGRRDGYTF.

The rearrangement links TRBV7-2 to TRBJ2-7; D tentatively reads TRBD1 or TRBD2 (5 bases each). V dropped 0 bases and J dropped 5 bases, with 11 bases sitting between them. CDR3 length: 14 residues. Germline assignment: CDR1 SGHTA and CDR2 FQGNSA. CDR3 nucleotides: TGTGCCAGCAGCTTAGCGGGGGTAGGCCACGAGCAGTACTTC. Translation gives CASSLAGVGHEQYF.

The gene calls are TRBV7-3 and TRBJ1-2; D is unclear. The CDR3 runs 19 residues. Germline lookup yields CDR1 SGHTA and CDR2 FQGTGA. Trimming took 3 bases from V and 7 from J, leaving 30 bases between them. The CDR3, as DNA: TGTGCCAGCAGCTTGTCAGATCCCCCGGTCGGGCGCCGGGCATCTGGCTACACCTTC. This codes for CASSLSDPPVGRRASGYTF.

A single count supports this clone. The chain combines TRBV5-1 with TRBJ2-7; D uncertain. This CDR3 spans 14 amino acids. V was shortened by 2 bases and J by 4 bases, with 13 bases between the two germline ends. Germline V gene lookup returns CDR1 SGHRS and CDR2 YFSETQ. The CDR3 DNA reads TGCGCCAGCAGCTTTGAACAACAGCAGTACGAGCAGTACTTC. The encoded protein is CASSFEQQQYEQYF. Based on the CDR3 plus reference TRBV5-1 and TRBJ2-7, the full variable domain is KAGVTQTPRYLIKTRGQQVTLSCSPISGHRSVSWYQQTPGQGLQFLFEYFSETQRNKGNFPGRFSGRQFSNSRSEMNVSTLELGDSALYLCASSFEQQQYEQYFGPGTRLTVT.

The chain has TRBV19 and TRBJ2-7; 8 positions match TRBD1. CDR1 LNHDA and CDR2 SQIVND come from the germline V gene (reference sequence). The J segment lost 2 bases and the V segment lost 4 bases, leaving 19 bases of the junction unmatched. This CDR3 has 19 residues. CDR3 region: CASSKLTGDFSRDTYEQYF. CDR3 coding DNA: TGTGCCAGTAGTAAATTGACAGGGGACTTCTCCAGAGATACCTACGAGCAGTACTTC.